A single sample is the source of the 17 T cell receptor beta chains below, sequenced in a study of T cell responses to AZD1222 COVID-19 vaccine (dated by TCRdb to the early 2020s). The library came from the immunoSEQ multiplex PCR assay. The clones in this table, taken by TCRdb from immuneACCESS, are in-frame only. Not every clone is retained; where verified, under half of the shortfall comes from an unresolved V gene, and the cause of the rest is unknown. Recorded for this sample are under 95,000 clones; over 75% of them occurred a single time. Together, the top ten hold 15% to 20% of the sample. Reading the label with the study, this specimen's time point is: baseline before first vaccination. The sample was peripheral blood, taken on day 0 of AZD1222 vaccination. These receptors were obtained from an adult in good health.

This chain uses TRBV27 with TRBJ1-1; weak D call: TRBD1 (5 bases). V gave up 5 bases and J gave up 0 bases, with 19 bases separating them. Germline CDR1 is MNHEY and CDR2 is SMNVEV (reference sequence). The CDR3 is 17 residues long. In DNA, the CDR3 is TGTGCCAGCAGTACCAGAGGGACGCTATTCGTGAACACTGAAGCTTTCTTT. Residues: CASSTRGTLFVNTEAFF.

The CDR3: CAWSVGTGLYGYTF. CDR3 coding DNA: TGTGCCTGGAGTGTAGGCACAGGACTCTATGGCTACACCTTC. The rearrangement joins TRBV30 to TRBJ1-2; D is possibly TRBD1 (5 bases). The CDR3 has 14 residues. The V end lost 0 bases, the J end lost 4 bases, and 12 bases lay between the germline ends. Germline loops: CDR1 GTSNPN, CDR2 SVGIG (reference sequence).

The chain recombines TRBV5-1 with TRBJ2-5, with D maybe TRBD2 (5 bases). This CDR3 is 17 amino acids long. Trimming pared 0 bases from V and 5 bases from J, leaving 20 bases between. Germline CDR1 SGHRS, CDR2 YFSETQ. The CDR3 coding sequence is TGCGCCAGCAGCTTGGGGCTAGTAGTGGATCCGGGGGAGACCCAGTACTTC. Translating gives CASSLGLVVDPGETQYF. The whole variable domain, remainder taken from reference TRBV5-1 and TRBJ2-5, is KAGVTQTPRYLIKTRGQQVTLSCSPISGHRSVSWYQQTPGQGLQFLFEYFSETQRNKGNFPGRFSGRQFSNSRSEMNVSTLELGDSALYLCASSLGLVVDPGETQYFGPGTRLLVL.

The chain is built from TRBV18 and TRBJ1-3; 7 bases are shared with TRBD1. The CDR3 sequence is 15 residues long. The germline CDR1 and CDR2 sequences are KGHSH and LQKENI. J gave up 0 bases and V 4 bases, and 3 bases lay outside the gene matches. CDR3 in amino acids: CASSQGGGSGNTIYF. The DNA of the CDR3 is TGTGCCAGCTCACAAGGGGGCGGCTCTGGAAACACCATATATTTT.

The chain employs TRBV7-8 and TRBJ1-6; tentative D call: TRBD1 (5 bases). Germline loops: CDR1 SGHVS, CDR2 FQNEAQ. Between the trimmed V and J ends, which lost 5 bases and 8 bases, there was a span of 10 bases. CDR3 length equals 13 residues. The CDR3 loop reads CASSNLGDSPLHF. CDR3 coding DNA: TGTGCCAGCAGCAACTTGGGGGATTCACCCCTCCACTTT. The full variable domain, completed using reference TRBV7-8 and TRBJ1-6, is GAGVSQSPRYKVAKRGQDVALRCDPISGHVSLFWYQQALGQGPEFLTYFQNEAQLDKSGLPSDRFFAERPEGSVSTLKIQRTQQEDSAVYLCASSNLGDSPLHFGNGTRLTVT.

V usage is TRBV27 and J usage is TRBJ2-7; perhaps TRBD2 as D (6 bases). Trimming stripped 3 bases from V and 12 bases from J, with 12 bases between. Germline CDR1 MNHEY, CDR2 SMNVEV (reference sequence). This CDR3 region has 11 residues. DNA for the CDR3: TGTGCCAGCAGTTTGGGGGGACGTCGGTACTTC. As protein: CASSLGGRRYF.

This clone was recorded only once. The chain recombines TRBV28 with TRBJ2-1; D gene ambiguous. Germline V CDR1 and CDR2: MDHEN, SYDVKM. Deletions cut 5 bases from V and 0 bases from J, with 11 bases between. CDR3 length: 15 residues. The CDR3 DNA reads as TGTGCCAGCAGTCCTCTCTTCAGCTCCTACAATGAGCAGTTCTTC. It translates to CASSPLFSSYNEQFF.

The chain joins TRBV5-6 to TRBJ2-7; 11 bases match TRBD1. The germline V gene encodes CDR1 SGHDT and CDR2 YYEEEE. Trimming cost V 5 bases and J 12 bases; bases outside gene matches: 7. The CDR3 covers 12 residues. Written as DNA, the CDR3 is TGTGCCAGCAGTTCTGGACAGGGGGCGCGGTACTTC. It specifies CASSSGQGARYF.

J is TRBJ1-6 and V is TRBV5-6; D is possibly TRBD1 (5 bases). CDR1 is SGHDT, CDR2 YYEEEE, per germline. V was clipped by 1 base and J by 6 bases, with 14 bases between them. The CDR3 length is 16 residues. The CDR3 loop is CASSLYQLGLNSPLHF. In nucleotides, the CDR3 is TGTGCCAGCAGCTTGTATCAGCTGGGGCTTAATTCACCCCTCCACTTT.

The gene calls are TRBV7-9 and TRBJ1-3, with 10 bases lining up with TRBD1. V gave up 7 bases and J gave up 3 bases; unmatched junction bases: 9. Germline CDR1 reads SEHNR; CDR2 reads FQNEAQ (reference sequence). The CDR3 sequence is 16 residues long. The CDR3 DNA is TGTGCCAGCACCGTGCGACAGGGGGCGAGTGGAAACACCATATATTTT. Amino acids: CASTVRQGASGNTIYF. Based on the CDR3 plus reference TRBV7-9 and TRBJ1-3, the full variable domain is DTGVSQNPRHKITKRGQNVTFRCDPISEHNRLYWYRQTLGQGPEFLTYFQNEAQLEKSRLLSDRFSAERPKGSFSTLEIQRTEQGDSAMYLCASTVRQGASGNTIYFGEGSWLTVV.

CDR3 nucleotide sequence: TGTGCCAGCAGCTTGGCCCCGACTAGCGGGCAAGAGACCCAGTACTTC. Protein product: CASSLAPTSGQETQYF. The V call is TRBV5-4, the J call TRBJ2-5; 10 nucleotides align to TRBD2. The CDR3 contains 16 residues. Germline V gives CDR1 SGHNT, CDR2 YYREEE (reference sequence). V shed 0 bases and J 2 bases; nucleotides not matched to a gene: 4.

The rearrangement links TRBV11-2 to TRBJ1-5; the D is unclear. The CDR3 loop spans 13 amino acids. Deletions cut 1 base from V and 6 bases from J, with 7 bases between. CDR1 is SGHAT, CDR2 FQNNGV, per germline. The CDR3: CASSLGGGQPQHF. CDR3 bases: TGTGCCAGCAGCTTAGGGGGTGGTCAGCCCCAGCATTTT.

The genes are TRBV12-3 or TRBV12-4 and TRBJ2-1, with no clear D. Trimming pared 4 bases from V and 3 bases from J, leaving 7 bases between. The CDR3 length is 13 residues. The CDR3 bases are TGTGCCAGCAGTTACCTGGGCTACAATGAGCAGTTCTTC. Residues: CASSYLGYNEQFF.

The J gene is TRBJ1-5, the V gene TRBV18; 8 nucleotides align to TRBD1. The CDR3 is 13 residues long. Germline V gene data show CDR1 as KGHSH and CDR2 as LQKENI. The trim removed 3 bases at V and 5 bases at J, leaving 0 bases unmatched. CDR3 sequence (DNA): TGTGCCAGCTCACCGGGACAGGATCAGCCCCAGCATTTT. It is translated as CASSPGQDQPQHF. Combining the CDR3 with reference TRBV18 and TRBJ1-5 gives the whole variable domain NAGVMQNPRHLVRRRGQEARLRCSPMKGHSHVYWYRQLPEEGLKFMVYLQKENIIDESGMPKERFSAEFPKEGPSILRIQQVVRGDSAAYFCASSPGQDQPQHFGDGTRLSIL.

The V and J genes are TRBV20-1 and TRBJ1-2; D possibly corresponds to TRBD1 (5 bases). Per germline, CDR1 DFQATT and CDR2 SNEGSKA (reference sequence). The CDR3 has 11 amino acids. Trimming shortened V by 0 bases and J by 8 bases, and 7 bases separated the two germline ends. The CDR3 DNA reads TGCAGTGCTAGAGACAGGGTCGGCTACACCTTC. This translates into CSARDRVGYTF.

The gene calls are TRBV19 and TRBJ2-1; tentative D call: TRBD2 (5 bases). This CDR3 region has 15 residues. V was shortened by 7 bases and J by 1 base, with 14 bases between the two germline ends. In germline, CDR1 is LNHDA, CDR2 SQIVND (reference sequence). The DNA for the CDR3 is TGTGCCAGTACCCTCCGGGGTAATTCCTACAATGAGCAGTTCTTC. This translates into CASTLRGNSYNEQFF.

The chain uses TRBV11-2 and TRBJ2-5; D remains ambiguous. This CDR3 region has 15 residues. In germline, CDR1 is SGHAT, CDR2 FQNNGV. V was clipped by 2 bases and J by 5 bases, with 15 bases between them. The CDR3 spells CASSLIPNPGETQYF. The CDR3 DNA sequence: TGTGCCAGCAGCTTAATCCCCAACCCCGGGGAGACCCAGTACTTC.